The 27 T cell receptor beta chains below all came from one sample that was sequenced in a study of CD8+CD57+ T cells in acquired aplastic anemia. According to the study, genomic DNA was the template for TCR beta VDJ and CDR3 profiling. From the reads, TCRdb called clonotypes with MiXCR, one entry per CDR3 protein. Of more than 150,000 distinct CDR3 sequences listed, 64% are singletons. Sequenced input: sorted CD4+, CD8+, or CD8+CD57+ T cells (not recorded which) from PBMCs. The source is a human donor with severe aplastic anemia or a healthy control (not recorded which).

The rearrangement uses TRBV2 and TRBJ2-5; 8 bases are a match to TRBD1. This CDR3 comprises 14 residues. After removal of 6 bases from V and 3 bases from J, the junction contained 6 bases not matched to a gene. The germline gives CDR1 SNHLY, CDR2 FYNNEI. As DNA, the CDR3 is TGTGCCAGCAGGCCCTACAGGGGGGAAGAGACCCAGTACTTC. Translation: CASRPYRGEETQYF.

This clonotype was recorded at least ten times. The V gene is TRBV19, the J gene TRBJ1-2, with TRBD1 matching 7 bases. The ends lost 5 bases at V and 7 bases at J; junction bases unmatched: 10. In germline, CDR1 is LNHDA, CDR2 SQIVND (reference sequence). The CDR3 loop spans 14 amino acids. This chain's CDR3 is CASSLIDRAAGYTF. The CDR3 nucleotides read TGTGCCAGTAGTCTGATAGACAGGGCCGCTGGCTACACCTTC.

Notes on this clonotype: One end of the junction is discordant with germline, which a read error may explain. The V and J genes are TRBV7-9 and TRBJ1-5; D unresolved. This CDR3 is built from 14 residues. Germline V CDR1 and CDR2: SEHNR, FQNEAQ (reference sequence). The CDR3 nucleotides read TGCGCCAGCAGCTTGCAGGCCTCTGTTCAGCCCCAGCATTTT. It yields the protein CASSLQASVQPQHF.

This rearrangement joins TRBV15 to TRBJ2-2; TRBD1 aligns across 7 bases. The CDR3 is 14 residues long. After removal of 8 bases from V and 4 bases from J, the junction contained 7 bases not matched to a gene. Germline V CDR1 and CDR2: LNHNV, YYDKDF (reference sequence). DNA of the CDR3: TGTGCCACCCGTTCGTGGGACAGCACCGGGGAGCTGTTTTTT. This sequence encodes CATRSWDSTGELFF.

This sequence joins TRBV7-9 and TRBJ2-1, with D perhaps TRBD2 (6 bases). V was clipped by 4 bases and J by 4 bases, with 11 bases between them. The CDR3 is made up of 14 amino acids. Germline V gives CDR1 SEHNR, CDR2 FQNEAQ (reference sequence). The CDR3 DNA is TGTGCCAGCAGCTCACGGGGGATATACAATGAGCAGTTCTTC. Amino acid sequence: CASSSRGIYNEQFF. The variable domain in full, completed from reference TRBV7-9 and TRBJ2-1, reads DTGVSQNPRHKITKRGQNVTFRCDPISEHNRLYWYRQTLGQGPEFLTYFQNEAQLEKSRLLSDRFSAERPKGSFSTLEIQRTEQGDSAMYLCASSSRGIYNEQFFGPGTRLTVL.

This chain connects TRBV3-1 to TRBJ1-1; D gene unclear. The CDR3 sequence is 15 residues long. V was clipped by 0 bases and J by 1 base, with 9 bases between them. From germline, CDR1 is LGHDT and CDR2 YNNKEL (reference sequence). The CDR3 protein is CASSQDLRTNTEAFF. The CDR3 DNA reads TGTGCCAGCAGCCAAGACTTGAGGACGAACACTGAAGCTTTCTTT.

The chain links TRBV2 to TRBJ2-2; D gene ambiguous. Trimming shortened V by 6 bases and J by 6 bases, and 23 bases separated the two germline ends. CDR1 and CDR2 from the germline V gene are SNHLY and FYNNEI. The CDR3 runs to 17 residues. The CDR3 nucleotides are TGTGCCAGCAGCCTGTTGCTAAGTGGACGGGCCGCCGGGGAGCTGTTTTTT. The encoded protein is CASSLLLSGRAAGELFF.

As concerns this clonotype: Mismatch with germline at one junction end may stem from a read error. The CDR3 protein is CASRRGLDLSCEQYF. CDR3 nucleotides: TGTGCCAGCAGGAGGGGTTTAGACCTTTCCTGCGAGCAGTACTTC. The chain employs TRBV6-5 and TRBJ2-7; D may correspond to TRBD1 or TRBD2 (5 bases each). Germline V gene sequence: CDR1 MNHEY, CDR2 SVGAGI. The CDR3 contains 15 residues.

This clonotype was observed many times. CDR3: CASSMSFTEAFF. The CDR3 DNA reads as TGTGCCAGTAGTATGTCTTTCACTGAAGCTTTCTTT. V gene TRBV19 combines with J gene TRBJ1-1; no clear D. Germline V gives CDR1 LNHDA, CDR2 SQIVND (reference sequence). The CDR3 is made up of 12 amino acids. With 3 bases removed from V and 4 bases from J, the gap between germline ends came to 6 bases.

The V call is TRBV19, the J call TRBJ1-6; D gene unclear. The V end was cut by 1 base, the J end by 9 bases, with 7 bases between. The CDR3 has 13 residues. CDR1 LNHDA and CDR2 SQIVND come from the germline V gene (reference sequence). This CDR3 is CASSIGPGSPLHF. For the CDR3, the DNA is TGTGCCAGTAGTATAGGGCCGGGTTCACCCCTCCACTTT.

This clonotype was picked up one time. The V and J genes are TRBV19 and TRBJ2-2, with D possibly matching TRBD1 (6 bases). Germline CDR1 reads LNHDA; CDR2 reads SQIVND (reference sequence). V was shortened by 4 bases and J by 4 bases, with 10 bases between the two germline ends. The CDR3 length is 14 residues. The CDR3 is CASSTQTGTGELFF. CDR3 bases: TGTGCCAGTAGTACCCAGACAGGCACCGGGGAGCTGTTTTTT. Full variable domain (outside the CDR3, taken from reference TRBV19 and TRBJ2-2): DGGITQSPKYLFRKEGQNVTLSCEQNLNHDAMYWYRQDPGQGLRLIYYSQIVNDFQKGDIAEGYSVSREKKESFPLTVTSAQKNPTAFYLCASSTQTGTGELFFGEGSRLTVL.

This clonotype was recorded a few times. CDR3 region: CASSLNYGYTF. The CDR3 DNA reads TGTGCCAGCAGTCTCAACTATGGCTACACCTTC. V usage is TRBV25-1 and J usage is TRBJ1-2; the D is unclear. Germline V gives CDR1 MGHDK, CDR2 SYGVNS. This CDR3 is 11 amino acids long. With 5 bases removed from V and 2 bases from J, the gap between germline ends came to 3 bases.

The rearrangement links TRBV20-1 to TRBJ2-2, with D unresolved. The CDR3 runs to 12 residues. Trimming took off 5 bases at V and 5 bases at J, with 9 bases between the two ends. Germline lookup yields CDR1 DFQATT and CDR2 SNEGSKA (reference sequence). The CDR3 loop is CSAPHGTGELFF. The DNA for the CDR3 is TGCAGTGCTCCTCACGGGACCGGGGAGCTGTTTTTT.

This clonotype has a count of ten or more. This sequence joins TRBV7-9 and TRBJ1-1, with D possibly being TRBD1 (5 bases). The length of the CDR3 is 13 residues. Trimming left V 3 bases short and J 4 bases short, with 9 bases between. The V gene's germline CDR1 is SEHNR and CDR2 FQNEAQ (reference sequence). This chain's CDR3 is CASSLGGITEAFF. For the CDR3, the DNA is TGTGCCAGCAGCTTGGGGGGAATCACTGAAGCTTTCTTT.

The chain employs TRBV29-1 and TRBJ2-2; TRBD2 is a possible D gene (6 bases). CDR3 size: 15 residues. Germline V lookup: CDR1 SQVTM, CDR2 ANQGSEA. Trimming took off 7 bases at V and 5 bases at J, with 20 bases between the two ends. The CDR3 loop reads CSAAESGPLTGELFF. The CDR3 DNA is TGCAGCGCCGCGGAGAGCGGGCCGCTAACCGGGGAGCTGTTTTTT.

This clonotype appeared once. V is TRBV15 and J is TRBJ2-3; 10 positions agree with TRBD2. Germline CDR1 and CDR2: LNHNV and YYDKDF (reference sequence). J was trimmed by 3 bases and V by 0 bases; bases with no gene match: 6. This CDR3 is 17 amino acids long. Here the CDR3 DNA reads TGTGCCACCAGCAGAGAGGGTAGCGGGGGGTGGACAGATACGCAGTATTTT. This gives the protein CATSREGSGGWTDTQYF.

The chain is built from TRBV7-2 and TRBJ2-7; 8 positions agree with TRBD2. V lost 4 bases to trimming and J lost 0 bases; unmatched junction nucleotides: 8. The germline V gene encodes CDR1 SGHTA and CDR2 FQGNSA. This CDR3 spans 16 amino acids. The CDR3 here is CASSSVGGTSSYEQYF. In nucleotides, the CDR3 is TGTGCCAGCAGCTCGGTTGGCGGGACTAGCTCCTACGAGCAGTACTTC.

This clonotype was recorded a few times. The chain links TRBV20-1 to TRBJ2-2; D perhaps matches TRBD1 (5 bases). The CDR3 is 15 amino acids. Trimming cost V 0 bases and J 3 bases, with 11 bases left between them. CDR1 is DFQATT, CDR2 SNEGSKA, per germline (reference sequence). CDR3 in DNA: TGCAGTGCTAGAGATCCCAGGGTTGACACCGGGGAGCTGTTTTTT. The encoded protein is CSARDPRVDTGELFF.

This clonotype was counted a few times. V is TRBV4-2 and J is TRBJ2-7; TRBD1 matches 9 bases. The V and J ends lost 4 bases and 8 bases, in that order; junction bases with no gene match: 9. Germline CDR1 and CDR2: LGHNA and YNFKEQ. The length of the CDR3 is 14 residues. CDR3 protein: CASSLDPGQGQQYF. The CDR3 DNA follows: TGTGCCAGCAGCCTCGACCCGGGACAGGGTCAGCAGTACTTC.

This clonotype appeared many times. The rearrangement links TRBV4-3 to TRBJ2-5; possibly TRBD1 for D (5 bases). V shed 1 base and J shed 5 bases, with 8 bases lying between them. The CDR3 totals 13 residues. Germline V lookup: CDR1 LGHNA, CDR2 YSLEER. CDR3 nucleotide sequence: TGCGCCAGCAGCCAAGGGTGGGGCGAGACCCAGTACTTC. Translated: CASSQGWGETQYF.

The CDR3 coding sequence is TGTGCCACCAGCACCGGGGCCAACTATGGCTACACCTTC. This translates into CATSTGANYGYTF. This chain links TRBV15 with TRBJ1-2; TRBD1 is a possible D gene (5 bases). V was trimmed by 4 bases and J by 2 bases, leaving 8 bases between them. The CDR3 has 13 amino acids. Germline V gene sequence: CDR1 LNHNV, CDR2 YYDKDF (reference sequence).

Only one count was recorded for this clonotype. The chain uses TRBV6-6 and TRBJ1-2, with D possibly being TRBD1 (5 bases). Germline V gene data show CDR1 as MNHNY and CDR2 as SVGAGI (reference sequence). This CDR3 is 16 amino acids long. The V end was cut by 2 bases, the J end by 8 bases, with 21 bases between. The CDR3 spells CASSYAEEGPARGYTF. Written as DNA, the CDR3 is TGTGCCAGCAGTTACGCCGAGGAGGGACCGGCTCGGGGCTACACCTTC.

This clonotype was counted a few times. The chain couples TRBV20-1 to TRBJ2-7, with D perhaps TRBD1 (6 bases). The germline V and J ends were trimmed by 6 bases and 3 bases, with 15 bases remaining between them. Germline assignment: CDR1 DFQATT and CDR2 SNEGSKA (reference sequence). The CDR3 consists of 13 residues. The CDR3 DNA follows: TGCAGTGCAAGAAGGGGGAGCTACTACGAGCAGTACTTC. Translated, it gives CSARRGSYYEQYF.

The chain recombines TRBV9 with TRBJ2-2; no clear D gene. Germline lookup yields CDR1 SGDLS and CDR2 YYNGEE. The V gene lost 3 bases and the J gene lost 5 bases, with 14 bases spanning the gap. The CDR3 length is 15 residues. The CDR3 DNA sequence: TGTGCCAGCAGCGCAAGCCAACCCGGGACCGGGGAGCTGTTTTTT. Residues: CASSASQPGTGELFF.

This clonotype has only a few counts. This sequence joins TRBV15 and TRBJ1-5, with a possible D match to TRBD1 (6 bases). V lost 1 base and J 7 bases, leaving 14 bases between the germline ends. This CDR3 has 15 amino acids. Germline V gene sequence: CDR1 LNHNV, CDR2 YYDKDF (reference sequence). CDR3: CATSRGDGTHQPQHF. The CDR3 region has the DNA TGTGCCACCAGCAGAGGGGATGGGACACACCAGCCCCAGCATTTT. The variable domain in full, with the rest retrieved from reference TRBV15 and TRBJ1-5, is DAMVIQNPRYQVTQFGKPVTLSCSQTLNHNVMYWYQQKSSQAPKLLFHYYDKDFNNEADTPDNFQSRRPNTSFCFLDIRSPGLGDTAMYLCATSRGDGTHQPQHFGDGTRLSIL.

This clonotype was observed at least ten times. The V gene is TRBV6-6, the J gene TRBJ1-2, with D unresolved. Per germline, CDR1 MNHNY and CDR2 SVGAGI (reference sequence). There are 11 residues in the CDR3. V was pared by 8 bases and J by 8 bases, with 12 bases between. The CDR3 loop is CASGNMGGYTF. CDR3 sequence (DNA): TGTGCCAGCGGGAACATGGGAGGCTACACCTTC.

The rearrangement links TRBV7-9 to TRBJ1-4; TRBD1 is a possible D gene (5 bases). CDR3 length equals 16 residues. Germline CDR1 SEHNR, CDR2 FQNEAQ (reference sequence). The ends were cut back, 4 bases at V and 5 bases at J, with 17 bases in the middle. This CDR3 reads CASSSLVRDLNEKLFF. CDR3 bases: TGTGCCAGCAGCTCATTAGTGAGGGACCTCAATGAAAAACTGTTTTTT.